The text below deals with one T cell receptor beta chain. Its matching antigen is unknown. The data were obtained in a study of cytomegalovirus exposure and HLA in healthy donors. A multiplex PCR was run with 60 Vbeta primers and 13 Jbeta primers. The table came from immunoSEQ multiplex PCR; TCRdb's copy has only in-frame clones and leaves some out. Of 120,000 or so clones listed, about 84% were seen once; the top ten hold approximately 4%. Study outcomes and limitations: Trimming of TCR beta V- and J-genes showed a link, identified in a later analysis, to a missense DCLRE1C variant.

This CDR3 spans 14 amino acids. The germline gives CDR1 MNHEY, CDR2 SVGAGI. Trimming cost V 6 bases and J 4 bases; bases outside gene matches: 7. Specimen: PBMCs. The TCR sequence derives from a man aged 18-30 years in good health and CMV-seropositive. This chain uses TRBV6-5 with TRBJ2-3, with 7 bases that match TRBD2. CDR3 sequence reads: CASRRGAGPDTQYF. The CDR3 DNA reads TGTGCCAGCAGGCGAGGAGCGGGACCAGATACGCAGTATTTT.